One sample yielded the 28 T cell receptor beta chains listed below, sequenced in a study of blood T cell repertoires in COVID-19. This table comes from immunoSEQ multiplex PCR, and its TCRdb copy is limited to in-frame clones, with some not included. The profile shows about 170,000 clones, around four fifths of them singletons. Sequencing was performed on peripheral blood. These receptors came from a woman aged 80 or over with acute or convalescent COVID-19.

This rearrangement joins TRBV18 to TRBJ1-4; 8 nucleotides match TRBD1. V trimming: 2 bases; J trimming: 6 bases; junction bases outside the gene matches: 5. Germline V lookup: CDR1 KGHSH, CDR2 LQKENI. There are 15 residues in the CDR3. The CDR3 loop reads CASSPRGQVDEKLFF. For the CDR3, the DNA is TGTGCCAGCTCACCAAGGGGACAGGTGGATGAAAAACTGTTTTTT.

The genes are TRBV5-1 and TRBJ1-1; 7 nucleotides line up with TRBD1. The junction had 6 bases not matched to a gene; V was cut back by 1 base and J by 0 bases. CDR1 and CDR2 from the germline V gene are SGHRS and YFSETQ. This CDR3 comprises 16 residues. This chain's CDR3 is CASSLTGATVNTEAFF. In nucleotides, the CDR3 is TGCGCCAGCAGCTTGACAGGGGCCACAGTGAACACTGAAGCTTTCTTT.

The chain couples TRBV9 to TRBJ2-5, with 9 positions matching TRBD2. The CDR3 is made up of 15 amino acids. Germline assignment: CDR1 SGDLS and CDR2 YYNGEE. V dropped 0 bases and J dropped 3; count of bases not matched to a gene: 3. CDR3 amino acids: CASSVGRLAEETQYF. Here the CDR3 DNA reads TGTGCCAGCAGCGTAGGGCGACTAGCGGAAGAGACCCAGTACTTC.

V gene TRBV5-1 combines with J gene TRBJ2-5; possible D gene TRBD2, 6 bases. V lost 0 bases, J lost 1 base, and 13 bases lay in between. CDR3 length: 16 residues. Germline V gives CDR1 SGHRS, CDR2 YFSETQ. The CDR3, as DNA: TGCGCCAGCAGCTTGGCTGGGGACTCCTCCCAAGAGACCCAGTACTTC. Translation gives CASSLAGDSSQETQYF. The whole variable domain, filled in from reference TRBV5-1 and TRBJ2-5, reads KAGVTQTPRYLIKTRGQQVTLSCSPISGHRSVSWYQQTPGQGLQFLFEYFSETQRNKGNFPGRFSGRQFSNSRSEMNVSTLELGDSALYLCASSLAGDSSQETQYFGPGTRLLVL.

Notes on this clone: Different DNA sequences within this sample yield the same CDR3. The CDR3 protein is CASSLPGGSYNEQFF. The DNA of the CDR3 is TGTGCCAGCAGCCTCCCCGGCGGGAGCTACAATGAGCAGTTCTTC. V and J are TRBV7-9 and TRBJ2-1; the match to TRBD2 covers 7 bases. The J segment lost 3 bases and the V segment lost 5 bases, leaving 7 bases of the junction unmatched. This CDR3 contains 15 residues. Germline V gene lookup returns CDR1 SEHNR and CDR2 FQNEAQ (reference sequence).

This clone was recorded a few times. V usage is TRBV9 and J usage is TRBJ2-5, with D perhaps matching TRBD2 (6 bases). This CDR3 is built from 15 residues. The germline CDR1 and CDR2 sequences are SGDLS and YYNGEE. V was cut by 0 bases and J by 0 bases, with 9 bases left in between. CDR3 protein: CASSVEPGDQETQYF. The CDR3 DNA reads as TGTGCCAGCAGCGTAGAACCGGGGGACCAAGAGACCCAGTACTTC.

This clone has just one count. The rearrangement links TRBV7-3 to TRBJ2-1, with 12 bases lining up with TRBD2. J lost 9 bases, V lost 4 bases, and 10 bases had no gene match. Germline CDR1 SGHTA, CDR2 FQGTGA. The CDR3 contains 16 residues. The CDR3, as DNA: TGTGCCAGCAGCTCGACCGGACTAGCGGGGATCGGTGAGCAGTTCTTC. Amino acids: CASSSTGLAGIGEQFF. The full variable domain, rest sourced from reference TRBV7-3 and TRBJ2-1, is GAGVSQTPSNKVTEKGKYVELRCDPISGHTALYWYRQSLGQGPEFLIYFQGTGAADDSGLPNDRFFAVRPEGSVSTLKIQRTERGDSAVYLCASSSTGLAGIGEQFFGPGTRLTVL.

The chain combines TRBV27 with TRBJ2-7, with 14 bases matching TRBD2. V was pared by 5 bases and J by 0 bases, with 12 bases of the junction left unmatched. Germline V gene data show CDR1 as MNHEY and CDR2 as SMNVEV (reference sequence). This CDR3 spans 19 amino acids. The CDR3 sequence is CASSPPRTSGGMSSYEQYF. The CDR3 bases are TGTGCCAGCAGTCCACCGCGGACTAGCGGGGGGATGAGCTCCTACGAGCAGTACTTC.

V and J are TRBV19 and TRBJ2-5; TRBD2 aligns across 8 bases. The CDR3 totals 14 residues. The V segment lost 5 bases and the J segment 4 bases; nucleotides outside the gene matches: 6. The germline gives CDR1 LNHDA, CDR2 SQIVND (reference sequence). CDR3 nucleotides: TGTGCCAGTAGTCGACGGGGGGGCCTAGAGACCCAGTACTTC. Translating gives CASSRRGGLETQYF.

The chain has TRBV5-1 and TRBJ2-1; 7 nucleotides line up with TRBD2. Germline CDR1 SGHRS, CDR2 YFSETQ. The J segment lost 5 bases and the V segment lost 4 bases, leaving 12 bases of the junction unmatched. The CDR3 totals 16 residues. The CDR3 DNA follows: TGCGCCAGCAGCCTGGCATCCCTAGCGGCCCACAATGAGCAGTTCTTC. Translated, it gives CASSLASLAAHNEQFF.

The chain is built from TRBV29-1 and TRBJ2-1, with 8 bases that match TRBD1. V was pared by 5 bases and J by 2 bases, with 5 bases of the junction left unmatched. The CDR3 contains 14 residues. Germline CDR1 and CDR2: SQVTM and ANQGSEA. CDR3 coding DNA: TGCAGCGTTCGTGACAGGGGACCCTACAATGAGCAGTTCTTC. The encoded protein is CSVRDRGPYNEQFF.

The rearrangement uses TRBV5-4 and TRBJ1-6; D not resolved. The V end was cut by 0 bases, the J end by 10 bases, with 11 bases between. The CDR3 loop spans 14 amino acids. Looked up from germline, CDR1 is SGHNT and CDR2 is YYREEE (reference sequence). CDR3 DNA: TGTGCCAGCAGCTTGGACGGGTTTATCTCACCCCTCCACTTT. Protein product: CASSLDGFISPLHF.

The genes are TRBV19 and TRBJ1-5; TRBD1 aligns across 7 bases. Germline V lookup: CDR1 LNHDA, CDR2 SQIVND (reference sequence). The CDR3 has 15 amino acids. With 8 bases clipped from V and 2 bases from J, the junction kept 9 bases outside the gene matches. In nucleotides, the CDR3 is TGTGCCAGTGGGGGCCCCGACAGGGGCAATCAGCCCCAGCATTTT. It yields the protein CASGGPDRGNQPQHF. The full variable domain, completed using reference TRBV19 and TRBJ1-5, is DGGITQSPKYLFRKEGQNVTLSCEQNLNHDAMYWYRQDPGQGLRLIYYSQIVNDFQKGDIAEGYSVSREKKESFPLTVTSAQKNPTAFYLCASGGPDRGNQPQHFGDGTRLSIL.

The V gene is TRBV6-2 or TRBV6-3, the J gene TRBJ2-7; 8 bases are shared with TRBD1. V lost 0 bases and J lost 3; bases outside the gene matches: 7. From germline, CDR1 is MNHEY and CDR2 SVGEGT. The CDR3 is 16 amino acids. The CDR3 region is CASSYSTGTGFYEQYF. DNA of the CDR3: TGTGCCAGCAGTTACTCGACAGGGACAGGCTTCTACGAGCAGTACTTC.

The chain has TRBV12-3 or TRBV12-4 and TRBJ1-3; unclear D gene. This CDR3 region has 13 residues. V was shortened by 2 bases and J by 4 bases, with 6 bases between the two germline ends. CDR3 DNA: TGTGCCAGCAGTTTATATATGGGAAACACCATATATTTT. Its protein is CASSLYMGNTIYF.

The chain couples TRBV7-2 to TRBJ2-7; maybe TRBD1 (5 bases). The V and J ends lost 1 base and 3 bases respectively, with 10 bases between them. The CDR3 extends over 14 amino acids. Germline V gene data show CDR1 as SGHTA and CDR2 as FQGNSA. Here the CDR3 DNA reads TGTGCCAGCAGCTTAGGGCAGGGATTCTACGAGCAGTACTTC. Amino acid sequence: CASSLGQGFYEQYF.

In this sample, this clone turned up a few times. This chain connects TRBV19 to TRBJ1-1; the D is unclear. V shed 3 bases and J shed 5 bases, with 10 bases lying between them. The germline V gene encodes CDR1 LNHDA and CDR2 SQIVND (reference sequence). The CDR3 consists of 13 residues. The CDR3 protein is CASSILTETEAFF. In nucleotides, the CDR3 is TGTGCCAGTAGTATCTTGACGGAGACTGAAGCTTTCTTT.

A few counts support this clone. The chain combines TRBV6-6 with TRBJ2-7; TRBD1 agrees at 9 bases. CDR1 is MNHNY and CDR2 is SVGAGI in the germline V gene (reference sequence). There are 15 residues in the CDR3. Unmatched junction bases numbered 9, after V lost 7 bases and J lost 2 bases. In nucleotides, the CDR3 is TGTGCCAGCACCGAAGACGGGACAGGGACCTACGAGCAGTACTTC. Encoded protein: CASTEDGTGTYEQYF.

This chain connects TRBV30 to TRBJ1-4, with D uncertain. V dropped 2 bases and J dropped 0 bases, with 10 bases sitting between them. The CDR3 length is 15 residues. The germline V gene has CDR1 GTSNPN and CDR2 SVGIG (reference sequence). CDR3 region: CAWSPGMATNEKLFF. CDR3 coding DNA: TGTGCCTGGAGTCCAGGAATGGCAACTAATGAAAAACTGTTTTTT.

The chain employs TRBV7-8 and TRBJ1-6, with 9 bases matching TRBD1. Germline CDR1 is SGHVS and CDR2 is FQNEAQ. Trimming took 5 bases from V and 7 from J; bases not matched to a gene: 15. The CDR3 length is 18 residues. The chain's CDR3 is CASSLGFGQGSPNSPLHF. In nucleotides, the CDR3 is TGTGCCAGCAGCCTAGGGTTTGGACAGGGGTCCCCAAATTCACCCCTCCACTTT.

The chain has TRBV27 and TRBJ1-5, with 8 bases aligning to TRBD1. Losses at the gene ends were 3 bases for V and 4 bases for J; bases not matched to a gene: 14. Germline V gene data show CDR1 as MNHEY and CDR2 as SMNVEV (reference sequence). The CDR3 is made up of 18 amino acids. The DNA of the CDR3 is TGTGCCAGCAGTTTCTACCCACCTGGACAGGGAGGAAATCAGCCCCAGCATTTT. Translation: CASSFYPPGQGGNQPQHF.

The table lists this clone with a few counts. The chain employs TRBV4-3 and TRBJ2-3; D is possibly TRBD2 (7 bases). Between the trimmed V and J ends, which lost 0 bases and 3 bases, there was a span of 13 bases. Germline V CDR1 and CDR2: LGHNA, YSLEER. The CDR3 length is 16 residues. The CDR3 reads CASSQDRTAGTDTQYF. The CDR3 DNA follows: TGCGCCAGCAGCCAAGATAGGACAGCGGGAACAGATACGCAGTATTTT.

CDR3 coding DNA: TGTGCCAGCAGTCCCGCGGGTTACTATGGCTACACCTTC. This encodes CASSPAGYYGYTF. V gene TRBV7-9 combines with J gene TRBJ1-2; D remains unclear. Germline CDR1 reads SEHNR; CDR2 reads FQNEAQ (reference sequence). The CDR3 totals 13 residues. The V and J ends lost 6 bases and 3 bases respectively, with 11 bases between them. Looking up the rest from reference TRBV7-9 and TRBJ1-2 gives the full variable domain: DTGVSQNPRHKITKRGQNVTFRCDPISEHNRLYWYRQTLGQGPEFLTYFQNEAQLEKSRLLSDRFSAERPKGSFSTLEIQRTEQGDSAMYLCASSPAGYYGYTFGSGTRLTVV.

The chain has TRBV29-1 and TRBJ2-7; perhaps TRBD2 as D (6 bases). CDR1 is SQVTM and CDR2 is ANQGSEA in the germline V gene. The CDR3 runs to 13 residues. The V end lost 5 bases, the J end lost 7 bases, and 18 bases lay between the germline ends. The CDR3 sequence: CSVTSLSGGEQYF. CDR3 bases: TGCAGCGTTACTAGCTTGTCGGGTGGTGAGCAGTACTTC.

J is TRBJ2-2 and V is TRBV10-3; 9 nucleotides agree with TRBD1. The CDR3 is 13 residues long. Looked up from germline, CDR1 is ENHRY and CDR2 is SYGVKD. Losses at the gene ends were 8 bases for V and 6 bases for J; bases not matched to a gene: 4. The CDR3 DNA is TGTGCCATCGGACAGGGGACTGCCGGGGAGCTGTTTTTT. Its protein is CAIGQGTAGELFF.

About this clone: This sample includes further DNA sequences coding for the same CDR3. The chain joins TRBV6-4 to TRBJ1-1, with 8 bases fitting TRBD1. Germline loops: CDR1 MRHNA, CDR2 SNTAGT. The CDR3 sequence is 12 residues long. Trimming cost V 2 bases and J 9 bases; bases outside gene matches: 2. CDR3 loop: CASSDRQGKAFF. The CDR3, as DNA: TGTGCCAGCAGTGACCGACAGGGGAAAGCTTTCTTT.

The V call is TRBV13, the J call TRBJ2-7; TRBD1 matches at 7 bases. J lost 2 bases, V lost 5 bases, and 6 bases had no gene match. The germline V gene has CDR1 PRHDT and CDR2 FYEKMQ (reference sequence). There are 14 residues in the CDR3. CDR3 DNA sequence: TGTGCCAGCAGCCCGACAGGGAACCCCTACGAGCAGTACTTC. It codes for CASSPTGNPYEQYF.

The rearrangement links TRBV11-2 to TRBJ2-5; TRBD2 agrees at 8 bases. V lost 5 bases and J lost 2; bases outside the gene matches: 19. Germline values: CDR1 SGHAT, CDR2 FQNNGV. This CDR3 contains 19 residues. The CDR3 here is CASSRSRGGRAGLQETQYF. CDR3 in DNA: TGTGCCAGCAGCCGATCCCGGGGGGGGAGGGCCGGGCTGCAAGAGACCCAGTACTTC. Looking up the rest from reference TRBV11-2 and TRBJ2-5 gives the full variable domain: EAGVAQSPRYKIIEKRQSVAFWCNPISGHATLYWYQQILGQGPKLLIQFQNNGVVDDSQLPKDRFSAERLKGVDSTLKIQPAKLEDSAVYLCASSRSRGGRAGLQETQYFGPGTRLLVL.